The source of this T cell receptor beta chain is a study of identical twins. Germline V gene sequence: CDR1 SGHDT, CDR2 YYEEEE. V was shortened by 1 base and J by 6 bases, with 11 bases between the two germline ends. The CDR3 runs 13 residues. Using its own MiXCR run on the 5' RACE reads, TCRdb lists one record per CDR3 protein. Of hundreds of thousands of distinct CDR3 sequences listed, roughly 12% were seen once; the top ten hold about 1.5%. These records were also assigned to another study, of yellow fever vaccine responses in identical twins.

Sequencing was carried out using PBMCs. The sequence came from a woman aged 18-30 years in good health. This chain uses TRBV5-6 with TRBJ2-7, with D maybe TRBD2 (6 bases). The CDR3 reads CASSLSGGSEQYF. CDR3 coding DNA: TGTGCCAGCAGCTTGTCTGGGGGGAGCGAGCAGTACTTC. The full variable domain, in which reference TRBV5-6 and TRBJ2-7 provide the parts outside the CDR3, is DAGVTQSPTHLIKTRGQQVTLRCSPKSGHDTVSWYQQALGQGPQFIFQYYEEEERQRGNFPDRFSGHQFPNYSSELNVNALLLGDSALYLCASSLSGGSEQYFGPGTRLTVT.